This passage covers 25 T cell receptor beta chains from one sample sequenced in a study of yellow fever vaccine responses in identical twins. From the RT-PCR reads, TCRdb called clonotypes with MiXCR, one entry per CDR3 protein. Of under 450 distinct CDR3 sequences detected, around 72% appear once; the ten largest clones hold roughly 41%. This sample comprised T cells from blood (PBMCs), unsorted or a sorted subset (not recorded which), obtained before or after yellow fever vaccination (not recorded which). These receptors all come from a female donor who received the yellow fever vaccine.

V gene TRBV13 combines with J gene TRBJ1-5; no reliable D call. Trimming took 7 bases from V and 3 from J, leaving 10 bases between them. This CDR3 is built from 13 residues. Germline CDR1 is PRHDT and CDR2 is FYEKMQ (reference sequence). The CDR3, as DNA: TGTGCCAGCACTCGGCAGATCAATCAGCCCCAGCATTTT. Protein sequence: CASTRQINQPQHF.

The chain couples TRBV15 to TRBJ1-6, with 8 bases aligning to TRBD1. The CDR3 is 16 residues long. CDR1 and CDR2 from the germline V gene are LNHNV and YYDKDF (reference sequence). The V gene end was trimmed by 0 bases and the J gene end by 9 bases; junction bases not matched to a gene: 7. The CDR3 bases are TGTGCCACCAGCAGAGAAGCCGGGACAGGTGCTTCACCCCTCCACTTT. It yields the protein CATSREAGTGASPLHF.

The rearrangement uses TRBV20-1 and TRBJ2-1; D call uncertain. V lost 7 bases, J lost 5 bases, and 12 bases lay in between. The CDR3 is 12 residues long. Germline values: CDR1 DFQATT, CDR2 SNEGSKA (reference sequence). The CDR3 spells CSVGSLNNEQFF. CDR3 in DNA: TGCAGTGTGGGGTCCCTTAACAATGAGCAGTTCTTC.

This clonotype was detected once. The chain has TRBV4-3 and TRBJ2-1, with 8 bases lining up with TRBD2. After removal of 2 bases from V and 2 bases from J, the junction contained 5 bases not matched to a gene. This CDR3 has 16 residues. Germline assignment: CDR1 LGHNA and CDR2 YSLEER. CDR3 DNA: TGCGCCAGCAGCCAACCTCGGGGGGGGACCTACAATGAGCAGTTCTTC. Its protein is CASSQPRGGTYNEQFF.

The chain is built from TRBV4-3 and TRBJ2-5; D may match TRBD1 or TRBD2 (5 bases each). Trimming removed 4 bases from V and 1 base from J, with 13 bases in between. This CDR3 is built from 15 residues. CDR1 LGHNA and CDR2 YSLEER come from the germline V gene. The CDR3 DNA follows: TGCGCCAGCAGCCCCCCAGACAGCGGCCAAGAGACCCAGTACTTC. Its protein is CASSPPDSGQETQYF.

V gene TRBV11-1 combines with J gene TRBJ2-7; the D gene is possibly TRBD2 (5 bases). This CDR3 comprises 15 residues. The germline CDR1 and CDR2 sequences are SGHAT and FQDESV (reference sequence). Trimming removed 1 base at V and 5 bases at J, with 15 bases between. The CDR3 sequence is CASSLEFREGDEQYF. For the CDR3, the DNA is TGTGCCAGCAGCTTAGAGTTCCGGGAAGGAGACGAGCAGTACTTC.

The rearrangement joins TRBV19 to TRBJ2-5, with 8 bases lining up with TRBD1. Germline V gene lookup returns CDR1 LNHDA and CDR2 SQIVND (reference sequence). V was clipped by 7 bases and J by 4 bases; unmatched bases: 5. This CDR3 region has 13 residues. This CDR3 is CASKRTGRETQYF. The CDR3 region has the DNA TGTGCCAGTAAAAGGACAGGGAGAGAGACCCAGTACTTC.

The chain joins TRBV10-1 to TRBJ2-3; 11 nucleotides agree with TRBD2. Trimming cost V 4 bases and J 1 base; bases outside gene matches: 7. CDR3 length equals 17 residues. Germline assignment: CDR1 WNHNN and CDR2 SYGVQD (reference sequence). The CDR3 DNA reads as TGCGCCAGCAGTGTCTCGGGACTAGCGGAACGCACAGATACGCAGTATTTT. Translating it yields CASSVSGLAERTDTQYF.

The genes are TRBV4-2 and TRBJ1-2; 8 bases align to TRBD1. V shed 4 bases and J 0 bases; nucleotides not matched to a gene: 7. This CDR3 contains 16 residues. Germline-derived CDR1 and CDR2 are LGHNA and YNFKEQ. CDR3 sequence reads: CASSPVDRGPNYGYTF. The CDR3 nucleotides read TGTGCCAGCAGCCCTGTCGACAGGGGTCCTAACTATGGCTACACCTTC.

The V gene is TRBV2, the J gene TRBJ2-3, with TRBD2 identical over 9 bases. The junction had 7 bases not matched to a gene; V was cut back by 2 bases and J by 4 bases. The CDR3 runs to 16 residues. CDR1 SNHLY and CDR2 FYNNEI come from the germline V gene. CDR3 loop: CASSEFGSGGADTQYF. Here the CDR3 DNA reads TGTGCCAGCAGTGAATTCGGTAGCGGGGGCGCAGATACGCAGTATTTT.

This clonotype was recorded only once. J is TRBJ2-3 and V is TRBV24-1; D call uncertain. V was cut by 1 base and J by 5 bases, with 3 bases left in between. CDR1 is KGHDR and CDR2 is SFDVKD in the germline V gene. This CDR3 contains 12 residues. CDR3 DNA: TGTGCCACCAGTGATTTAGAAGATACGCAGTATTTT. It translates to CATSDLEDTQYF.

This clonotype was counted a few times. The chain carries TRBV4-1 and TRBJ1-4, with D possibly matching TRBD1 (6 bases). V was cut by 6 bases and J by 1 base, with 12 bases left in between. The V gene's germline CDR1 is MGHRA and CDR2 YSYEKL. The CDR3 contains 15 residues. CDR3 amino acids: CASSRTGITNEKLFF. The CDR3 DNA sequence: TGCGCCAGCAGTCGCACAGGGATAACTAATGAAAAACTGTTTTTT.

The genes are TRBV6-6 and TRBJ2-3; D is undetermined. Germline-derived CDR1 and CDR2 are MNHNY and SVGAGI (reference sequence). V was shortened by 0 bases and J by 6 bases, with 13 bases between the two germline ends. CDR3 length equals 15 residues. The CDR3 DNA follows: TGTGCCAGCAGTTACTCGGTGGGTTTTGACGATACGCAGTATTTT. Translated: CASSYSVGFDDTQYF.

The chain links TRBV6-5 to TRBJ2-7; TRBD1 aligns across 7 bases. CDR1 MNHEY and CDR2 SVGAGI come from the germline V gene. This CDR3 has 16 amino acids. V shed 0 bases, J shed 0 bases, and the junction held 5 bases outside the gene matches. The CDR3 DNA follows: TGTGCCAGCAGTTACTCGATCCGGGACAGCTCCTACGAGCAGTACTTC. This translates into CASSYSIRDSSYEQYF.

Sample share makes this clonotype hyperexpanded. The chain joins TRBV4-1 to TRBJ1-2, with a possible D match to TRBD1 (5 bases). This CDR3 region has 15 residues. Germline V CDR1 and CDR2: MGHRA, YSYEKL. V dropped 1 base and J dropped 4 bases, with 13 bases sitting between them. DNA of the CDR3: TGCGCCAGCAGCCAAGTGGCAGGGACCAGCTATGGCTACACCTTC. Translation gives CASSQVAGTSYGYTF.

This clonotype is hyperexpanded within its sample. The chain joins TRBV6-5 to TRBJ1-1; TRBD1 is a possible D gene (6 bases). Germline CDR1 is MNHEY and CDR2 is SVGAGI. This CDR3 contains 13 residues. V gave up 4 bases and J gave up 1 base, with 7 bases separating them. CDR3 sequence: CASSLTGNTEAFF. The CDR3 bases are TGTGCCAGCAGTTTGACAGGGAACACTGAAGCTTTCTTT.

V is TRBV15 and J is TRBJ1-2, with TRBD1 identical over 10 bases. Germline trimming cut 1 base from V and 10 bases from J; bases unmatched to any gene: 9. The CDR3 is made up of 15 amino acids. From germline, CDR1 is LNHNV and CDR2 YYDKDF (reference sequence). In DNA form, the CDR3 reads TGTGCCACCAGCAGAGCATCCGGACAGGGGGGAGACTACACCTTC. Protein product: CATSRASGQGGDYTF.

This clonotype was detected once. The chain employs TRBV6-2 or TRBV6-3 and TRBJ2-3, with 8 bases identical to TRBD2. The V and J ends lost 8 bases and 5 bases, in that order; junction bases with no gene match: 9. The CDR3 is made up of 14 amino acids. Germline V gene sequence: CDR1 MNHEY, CDR2 SVGEGT. The chain's CDR3 is CASGRSREVDTQYF. DNA for the CDR3: TGTGCCAGCGGTCGCTCGCGGGAGGTAGATACGCAGTATTTT.

The chain carries TRBV30 and TRBJ1-1; no firm D call. Deletions cut 0 bases from V and 4 bases from J, with 6 bases between. Looked up from germline, CDR1 is GTSNPN and CDR2 is SVGIG (reference sequence). The CDR3 is made up of 12 amino acids. The CDR3 here is CAWSVTGTEAFF. In DNA, the CDR3 is TGTGCCTGGAGTGTGACGGGCACTGAAGCTTTCTTT.

V is TRBV21-1 and J is TRBJ2-7; TRBD1, as called in the table, went unchecked against the DNA. TRBV21-1 is recorded as a pseudogene. This CDR3 comprises 15 residues. The CDR3 loop reads CASSKVGVVDYEQYV. CDR3 nucleotide sequence: TGTGCCAGCAGCAAGGTGGGGGTAGTTGACTACGAGCAGTACGTC.

This clonotype was observed a few times. The rearrangement uses TRBV10-1 and TRBJ1-6; D uncertain. There are 14 residues in the CDR3. Germline V lookup: CDR1 WNHNN, CDR2 SYGVQD (reference sequence). V was cut by 6 bases and J by 4 bases, with 10 bases left in between. The CDR3 sequence: CASSPPGYNSPLHF. The CDR3 bases are TGCGCCAGCAGCCCTCCGGGGTATAATTCACCCCTCCACTTT.

The table lists this clonotype with a few counts. This chain joins TRBV30 and TRBJ1-2; D remains unclear. The germline gives CDR1 GTSNPN, CDR2 SVGIG (reference sequence). The CDR3 is made up of 13 amino acids. V gave up 8 bases and J gave up 0 bases, with 13 bases separating them. The CDR3 DNA is TGTGCCCGTAGGGAGAAAGCTAACTATGGCTACACCTTC. Its translation is CARREKANYGYTF.

This clonotype was counted between two and nine times. The chain has TRBV5-1 and TRBJ1-1, with unresolved D. V lost 4 bases to trimming and J lost 2 bases, with 12 bases between them. The CDR3 length is 14 residues. CDR1 is SGHRS and CDR2 is YFSETQ in the germline V gene. CDR3 region: CASSPTAVNTEAFF. For the CDR3, the DNA is TGCGCCAGCAGCCCGACGGCAGTTAACACTGAAGCTTTCTTT.

This clonotype was detected only once. This chain connects TRBV11-2 to TRBJ2-1; TRBD1 is a possible D gene (6 bases). Per germline, CDR1 SGHAT and CDR2 FQNNGV. This CDR3 has 14 amino acids. V dropped 5 bases and J dropped 1 base, with 9 bases sitting between them. CDR3 nucleotide sequence: TGTGCCAGCAGCCGCCAGGGGTCCTACAATGAGCAGTTCTTC. Translated, it gives CASSRQGSYNEQFF.

This rearrangement joins TRBV11-3 to TRBJ2-5; TRBD1 aligns across 10 bases. Germline CDR1 and CDR2: SGHNT and YENEEA. The junction had 8 bases not matched to a gene; V was cut back by 5 bases and J by 5 bases. There are 15 residues in the CDR3. DNA of the CDR3: TGTGCCAGCAGCGAGAGACAGGGGGCAGTGGAGACCCAGTACTTC. Translated, it gives CASSERQGAVETQYF.